The 30 T cell receptor beta chains below all came from one sample that was sequenced in a study of T cells after yellow fever vaccination. MiXCR, run by TCRdb on the 5' RACE reads, gives a single entry per CDR3 protein. The data hold under 150,000 distinct CDR3 sequences, with 7% to 9% observed a single time. Material: CD4+ T cells sorted from PBMCs, obtained 5 days after the yellow fever booster vaccination. The receptors shown here come from a man aged 25 to 40 who received the YFV17D yellow fever vaccine.

Details on this clonotype: A much larger clone lies a single base off, so this may be a read error. The V call is TRBV7-2, the J call TRBJ2-5; D remains unclear. The length of the CDR3 is 14 residues. V was trimmed by 5 bases and J by 5 bases, leaving 15 bases between them. Germline-derived CDR1 and CDR2 are SGHTA and FQGNSA. The CDR3 DNA is TGTGCCAGCAGCCCAGTGTCAGGAGCCGAGACCCAGTACTTC. Amino acid sequence: CASSPVSGAETQYF.

The V gene is TRBV4-2, the J gene TRBJ2-7; possible D gene TRBD2, 5 bases. The V gene lost 0 bases and the J gene lost 3 bases, with 12 bases spanning the gap. The germline V gene has CDR1 LGHNA and CDR2 YNFKEQ. This CDR3 contains 15 residues. CDR3: CASSQDGLAGYEQYF. The CDR3 DNA reads TGTGCCAGCAGCCAAGATGGGCTAGCCGGCTACGAGCAGTACTTC.

This clonotype was recorded many times. This chain connects TRBV4-2 to TRBJ2-5; D is perhaps TRBD1 (5 bases). CDR3 size: 15 residues. In germline, CDR1 is LGHNA, CDR2 YNFKEQ. V gave up 0 bases and J gave up 5 bases, with 13 bases separating them. Here the CDR3 reads CASSQEGKGVETQYF. The DNA of the CDR3 is TGTGCCAGCAGCCAAGAGGGGAAAGGGGTCGAGACCCAGTACTTC.

This clonotype was found many times. V usage is TRBV29-1 and J usage is TRBJ2-7; 15 nucleotides align to TRBD2. V was clipped by 7 bases and J by 0 bases; unmatched bases: 13. The CDR3 totals 18 residues. Germline loops: CDR1 SQVTM, CDR2 ANQGSEA. CDR3 sequence: CSAREGLAGGRSSYEQYF. The CDR3 DNA follows: TGCAGCGCCCGGGAGGGACTAGCGGGAGGACGTAGCTCCTACGAGCAGTACTTC.

The V gene is TRBV5-6, the J gene TRBJ1-1; possibly TRBD1 for D (6 bases). CDR3 length equals 14 residues. The germline V gene encodes CDR1 SGHDT and CDR2 YYEEEE. With 4 bases removed from V and 4 bases from J, the gap between germline ends came to 14 bases. The CDR3 coding sequence is TGTGCCAGCAGCCGCCGGCTGGGGGCCACTGAAGCTTTCTTT. Translating gives CASSRRLGATEAFF.

This clonotype was seen ten or more times. This chain links TRBV7-2 with TRBJ2-4, with unresolved D. The germline V and J ends were trimmed by 3 bases and 7 bases, with 7 bases remaining between them. CDR3 size: 12 residues. Germline V lookup: CDR1 SGHTA, CDR2 FQGNSA. CDR3 loop: CASSFHQNIQYF. The CDR3 DNA is TGTGCCAGCAGCTTCCATCAGAACATTCAGTACTTC. The variable domain in full, with the rest retrieved from reference TRBV7-2 and TRBJ2-4, is GAGVSQSPSNKVTEKGKDVELRCDPISGHTALYWYRQSLGQGLEFLIYFQGNSAPDKSGLPSDRFSAERTGGSVSTLTIQRTQQEDSAVYLCASSFHQNIQYFGAGTRLSVL.

This clonotype was recorded at least ten times. This rearrangement joins TRBV5-5 to TRBJ1-2, with TRBD1 matching over 12 bases. From germline, CDR1 is SGHKS and CDR2 YYEKEE (reference sequence). V lost 0 bases to trimming and J lost 8 bases; unmatched junction nucleotides: 8. The CDR3 has 16 amino acids. For the CDR3, the DNA is TGTGCCAGCAGCTTGGTTCCGGGACAGGGGGCGGAAGGCTACACCTTC. It specifies CASSLVPGQGAEGYTF.

This clonotype has a count of ten or more. CDR3 residues: CASSLAPGRGGGNEQFF. In DNA form, the CDR3 reads TGTGCCAGCAGCTTAGCCCCCGGGAGGGGGGGGGGCAATGAGCAGTTCTTC. The chain is built from TRBV7-6 and TRBJ2-1, with 8 bases aligning to TRBD2. CDR1 SGHVS and CDR2 FNYEAQ come from the germline V gene. CDR3 length: 17 residues. V shed 0 bases and J 6 bases; nucleotides not matched to a gene: 10.

In this sample, this clonotype turned up many times. The chain combines TRBV20-1 with TRBJ2-5; possible D gene TRBD2, 6 bases. The CDR3 runs to 14 residues. Germline loops: CDR1 DFQATT, CDR2 SNEGSKA (reference sequence). Trimming removed 2 bases from V and 4 bases from J, with 14 bases in between. The CDR3 spells CSARLAITGETQYF. In nucleotides, the CDR3 is TGCAGTGCTAGACTAGCGATCACAGGAGAGACCCAGTACTTC.

This clonotype was seen at least ten times. The chain carries TRBV28 and TRBJ2-7; D is possibly TRBD1 or TRBD2 (6 bases each). Germline CDR1 reads MDHEN; CDR2 reads SYDVKM. V gave up 2 bases and J gave up 2 bases, with 10 bases separating them. The CDR3 extends over 14 amino acids. The CDR3 DNA sequence: TGTGCCAGCAGTTTAGGAGGGGGTGCCTACGAGCAGTACTTC. The encoded protein is CASSLGGGAYEQYF.

There are many counts of this clonotype. The chain carries TRBV18 and TRBJ2-1, with 9 bases identical to TRBD2. Losses at the gene ends were 1 base for V and 2 bases for J; bases not matched to a gene: 3. The germline V gene encodes CDR1 KGHSH and CDR2 LQKENI. The CDR3 consists of 16 residues. CDR3 bases: TGTGCCAGCTCACCACAGGGACTAGCAGCCTACAATGAGCAGTTCTTC. This gives the protein CASSPQGLAAYNEQFF.

This clonotype was recorded many times. The chain employs TRBV7-2 and TRBJ1-5; TRBD1 is a possible D gene (6 bases). This CDR3 contains 16 residues. V was pared by 5 bases and J by 6 bases, with 20 bases between. Per germline, CDR1 SGHTA and CDR2 FQGNSA. Here the CDR3 DNA reads TGTGCCAGCAGCAGGGGGGCCGAAAAGGGCACTCAGCCCCAGCATTTT. Translation: CASSRGAEKGTQPQHF.

This clonotype came up many times. The chain links TRBV30 to TRBJ2-5, with D tentatively TRBD1 or TRBD2 (5 bases each). There are 14 residues in the CDR3. Trimming removed 0 bases from V and 5 bases from J, with 13 bases in between. CDR1 and CDR2 from the germline V gene are GTSNPN and SVGIG (reference sequence). The CDR3: CAWSVHRWGETQYF. The CDR3 DNA is TGTGCCTGGAGTGTACACCGTTGGGGGGAGACCCAGTACTTC.

This clonotype has a count of ten or more. CDR3 protein: CASSQTYEQYF. For the CDR3, the DNA is TGTGCCAGCAGTCAGACCTACGAGCAGTACTTC. The gene calls are TRBV6-2 or TRBV6-3 and TRBJ2-7, with D unresolved. Germline-derived CDR1 and CDR2 are MNHEY and SVGEGT. The CDR3 sequence is 11 residues long. Between the trimmed V and J ends, which lost 5 bases and 2 bases, there was a span of 4 bases.

This clonotype was found many times. The chain combines TRBV18 with TRBJ1-1, with 8 positions matching TRBD1. This CDR3 contains 15 residues. V lost 4 bases to trimming and J lost 2 bases; unmatched junction nucleotides: 6. Germline CDR1 KGHSH, CDR2 LQKENI. CDR3 sequence (DNA): TGTGCCAGCTCACTGGGTGGACAGGGCAACACTGAAGCTTTCTTT. Amino acids: CASSLGGQGNTEAFF.

In its sample, this clonotype was seen many times. The chain uses TRBV7-2 and TRBJ1-4, with D unresolved. V lost 2 bases to trimming and J lost 3 bases, with 7 bases between them. Germline assignment: CDR1 SGHTA and CDR2 FQGNSA. The CDR3 sequence is 14 residues long. The CDR3: CASSLRSSNEKLFF. CDR3 coding DNA: TGTGCCAGCAGCTTAAGGAGCTCTAATGAAAAACTGTTTTTT.

This clonotype was picked up one time. A clone one base away is much larger, so this may be a read error. This chain connects TRBV4-3 to TRBJ2-2; possibly TRBD2 for D (5 bases). This CDR3 spans 15 amino acids. Germline CDR1 and CDR2: LGHNA and YSLEER. The CDR3 here is CARSQAGKNTGELFF. CDR3 DNA sequence: TGCGCCAGAAGCCAAGCCGGGAAAAACACCGGGGAGCTGTTTTTT.

The chain links TRBV19 to TRBJ2-7, with D possibly TRBD1 on 6 matching bases. The germline V and J ends were trimmed by 5 bases and 3 bases, with 14 bases remaining between them. Germline assignment: CDR1 LNHDA and CDR2 SQIVND (reference sequence). There are 14 residues in the CDR3. In DNA form, the CDR3 reads TGTGCCAGTAGTGTCGCACAGGGCCGCTACGAGCAGTACTTC. Amino acid sequence: CASSVAQGRYEQYF.

Remarks on this clonotype: The junction shows a germline mismatch at one end, possibly a read error. V usage is TRBV30 and J usage is TRBJ2-7; D remains unclear. Germline assignment: CDR1 GTSNPN and CDR2 SVGIG (reference sequence). The CDR3 consists of 12 residues. For the CDR3, the DNA is TGTGCTGGGAACAGCCGGGCGAGAGAGCAGTACTTT. This sequence encodes CAGNSRAREQYF.

The gene calls are TRBV10-3 and TRBJ2-1; D is tentatively TRBD1 or TRBD2 (5 bases each). The CDR3 totals 15 residues. In germline, CDR1 is ENHRY, CDR2 SYGVKD. V lost 2 bases, J lost 6 bases, and 14 bases lay in between. The DNA of the CDR3 is TGTGCCATCAGTGAGATCGGGGCTGCTGGCAATGAGCAGTTCTTC. Translating it yields CAISEIGAAGNEQFF.

Only one count was recorded for this clonotype. A much larger clone differs by one base, so this may be a read error. The V and J genes are TRBV5-1 and TRBJ2-1; 7 bases map to TRBD1. CDR3 length: 16 residues. CDR1 SGHRS and CDR2 YFSETQ come from the germline V gene. CDR3 amino acids: CAISLAGTVPTPEQFF. The CDR3 bases are TGCGCCATCAGCTTGGCCGGGACAGTGCCAACCCCTGAGCAGTTCTTC.

Ten or more counts support this clonotype. V usage is TRBV29-1 and J usage is TRBJ2-2, with a tentative D call TRBD1 (5 bases). Per the germline V gene, CDR1 is SQVTM and CDR2 is ANQGSEA. The CDR3 length is 13 residues. Between the trimmed V and J ends, which lost 6 bases and 2 bases, there was a span of 10 bases. The CDR3 DNA follows: TGCAGCGTCAACGGACACAACACCGGGGAGCTGTTTTTT. It translates to CSVNGHNTGELFF.

This clonotype was observed at least ten times. The chain couples TRBV11-2 to TRBJ2-1, with a tentative D call TRBD2 (6 bases). The V end was cut by 1 base, the J end by 7 bases, with 14 bases between. The CDR3 contains 15 residues. CDR1 is SGHAT and CDR2 is FQNNGV in the germline V gene. This chain's CDR3 is CASSLAGVLGNEQFF. In DNA, the CDR3 is TGTGCCAGCAGCTTAGCGGGAGTTCTAGGAAATGAGCAGTTCTTC.

The table lists this clonotype with many counts. The CDR3 sequence: CASSSNSGRLNEQFF. The CDR3 nucleotides are TGCGCCAGCAGCTCTAATAGCGGGAGGCTCAATGAGCAGTTCTTC. The chain employs TRBV5-1 and TRBJ2-1; 10 positions agree with TRBD2. CDR1 is SGHRS, CDR2 YFSETQ, per germline. The V gene end was trimmed by 3 bases and the J gene end by 6 bases; junction bases not matched to a gene: 6. The CDR3 consists of 15 residues.

Ten or more counts support this clonotype. The chain has TRBV5-5 and TRBJ1-2; the match to TRBD1 covers 9 bases. There are 12 residues in the CDR3. J lost 8 bases, V lost 5 bases, and 4 bases had no gene match. In germline, CDR1 is SGHKS, CDR2 YYEKEE (reference sequence). This CDR3 is CASRRTGVGYTF. CDR3 nucleotides: TGTGCCAGCAGACGGACAGGGGTGGGCTACACCTTC.

This clonotype was seen repeatedly, ten times or more. V usage is TRBV7-2 and J usage is TRBJ2-7, with TRBD1 identical over 9 bases. This CDR3 has 14 residues. V lost 2 bases, J lost 2 bases, and 1 base stayed unmatched. Germline lookup yields CDR1 SGHTA and CDR2 FQGNSA. CDR3 amino acids: CASSLRTGAYEQYF. The CDR3 DNA reads as TGTGCCAGCAGCTTAAGGACAGGGGCCTACGAGCAGTACTTC.

This clonotype was seen ten or more times. The chain links TRBV6-2 or TRBV6-3 to TRBJ1-1; D unresolved. The CDR3 has 12 residues. In germline, CDR1 is MNHEY, CDR2 SVGEGT. Between the trimmed V and J ends, which lost 0 bases and 3 bases, there was a span of 2 bases. The CDR3 spells CASSYSYTEAFF. For the CDR3, the DNA is TGTGCCAGCAGTTACTCGTACACTGAAGCTTTCTTT.

Remarks on this clonotype: A much larger clone is a single base away; this may be a read error. This chain joins TRBV12-3 or TRBV12-4 and TRBJ2-7, with D possibly TRBD1 on 6 matching bases. The CDR3 covers 15 residues. DNA of the CDR3: TGTCCCAGCAGACCTCCCAGGGGAACGATGGACGAGCAGTACTTC. This sequence encodes CPSRPPRGTMDEQYF.

A note on this clonotype: One base away lies a much larger clone, so this may be a sequencing read error. The chain uses TRBV3-1 and TRBJ2-5; D unclear. Germline lookup yields CDR1 LGHDT and CDR2 YNNKEL (reference sequence). Deletions cut 0 bases from V and 5 bases from J, with 25 bases between. There are 19 residues in the CDR3. CDR3 protein: CASSQERSPPQNRRETQYF. The DNA for the CDR3 is TGTGCCAGCAGCCAAGAACGAAGTCCCCCACAAAATCGAAGGGAGACCCAGTACTTC.

This clonotype was seen ten or more times. The chain links TRBV7-2 to TRBJ2-2; D gene unclear. Germline V gene sequence: CDR1 SGHTA, CDR2 FQGNSA. The length of the CDR3 is 13 residues. V was shortened by 2 bases and J by 7 bases, with 8 bases between the two germline ends. The CDR3 DNA is TGTGCCAGCAGCTTATTGTCTCTCGGGGAGCTGTTTTTT. The encoded protein is CASSLLSLGELFF.